The 24 T cell receptor beta chains below were found in one sample sequenced in a study of response to subunit inactivated influenza vaccine. Via MiXCR, TCRdb re-called the RT-PCR reads, giving one row per CDR3 protein. This table has over 150,000 distinct CDR3 sequences, approximately 12% appearing once. The specimen was CD8+ T cells sorted from PBMCs, collected around 25 months after vaccination. The receptors come from a man aged 45 to 75 who received an inactivated influenza vaccine.

A few counts support this clonotype. The gene calls are TRBV27 and TRBJ2-1, with D hard to call. Trimming shortened V by 2 bases and J by 0 bases, and 8 bases separated the two germline ends. Germline values: CDR1 MNHEY, CDR2 SMNVEV (reference sequence). The CDR3 runs to 15 residues. CDR3 in DNA: TGTGCCAGCAGTTTAGGAATAAGCTCCTACAATGAGCAGTTCTTC. Protein sequence: CASSLGISSYNEQFF.

This clonotype turned up a few times. V and J are TRBV10-3 and TRBJ1-5; D ambiguous. Germline lookup yields CDR1 ENHRY and CDR2 SYGVKD. This CDR3 region has 13 residues. V dropped 8 bases and J dropped 5 bases, with 13 bases sitting between them. This chain's CDR3 is CAISSSDDQPQHF. CDR3 sequence (DNA): TGTGCCATCTCTAGTTCGGACGATCAGCCCCAGCATTTT.

The CDR3 spells CASSQDGQYEQYF. As DNA, the CDR3 is TGCGCCAGCAGCCAAGATGGACAGTACGAGCAGTACTTC. V usage is TRBV4-3 and J usage is TRBJ2-7; tentative D call: TRBD1 (6 bases). Between the trimmed V and J ends, which lost 0 bases and 4 bases, there was a span of 7 bases. This CDR3 is built from 13 residues. Germline loops: CDR1 LGHNA, CDR2 YSLEER.

This clonotype was recorded many times. The junction differs from germline at one of its ends, possibly a read error. The chain uses TRBV5-1 and TRBJ2-7; D possibly corresponds to TRBD1 (6 bases). The CDR3 sequence is 13 residues long. CDR1 is SGHRS, CDR2 YFSETQ, per germline. The CDR3 loop is CASSFGQTYEQYF. DNA for the CDR3: TGTGCCAGCAGCTTCGGACAGACCTACGAGCAGTACTTC.

The chain joins TRBV12-5 to TRBJ2-2, with a possible D match to TRBD2 (5 bases). This CDR3 comprises 17 residues. The germline CDR1 and CDR2 sequences are LGHNT and FRNRAP. V was clipped by 7 bases and J by 6 bases, with 24 bases between them. The chain's CDR3 is CASANNRWAADSGELFF. As DNA, the CDR3 is TGTGCTAGTGCCAACAATCGTTGGGCAGCGGACTCCGGGGAGCTGTTTTTT.

This chain uses TRBV5-1 with TRBJ1-4, with D hard to call. The CDR3 has 14 amino acids. Trimming stripped 1 base from V and 4 bases from J, with 8 bases between. Germline V CDR1 and CDR2: SGHRS, YFSETQ. CDR3 sequence (DNA): TGCGCCAGCAGCTTGACACATATTAATGAAAAACTGTTTTTT. Its protein is CASSLTHINEKLFF.

The chain links TRBV7-9 to TRBJ1-2; D is undetermined. V lost 5 bases to trimming and J lost 5 bases, with 12 bases between them. The CDR3 runs 13 residues. CDR1 is SEHNR and CDR2 is FQNEAQ in the germline V gene (reference sequence). The CDR3 sequence is CASSPTLEYGYTF. DNA for the CDR3: TGTGCCAGCAGCCCGACCTTGGAGTATGGCTACACCTTC.

The gene calls are TRBV4-2 and TRBJ2-3; 10 nucleotides agree with TRBD2. The CDR3 is 17 amino acids. The trim removed 0 bases at V and 5 bases at J, leaving 8 bases unmatched. The germline V gene encodes CDR1 LGHNA and CDR2 YNFKEQ. CDR3 in DNA: TGTGCCAGCAGCCAAGATGGAGCGGGAGGGCCGTTAGATACGCAGTATTTT. It encodes CASSQDGAGGPLDTQYF.

The table lists this clonotype with many counts. This chain links TRBV12-3 or TRBV12-4 with TRBJ2-2, with TRBD2 matching 12 bases. Trimming cost V 4 bases and J 6 bases; bases outside gene matches: 3. This CDR3 spans 15 amino acids. The CDR3 region has the DNA TGTGCCAGCAGTTCCCCTAGCGGGAGGGCCGGGGAGCTGTTTTTT. Encoded protein: CASSSPSGRAGELFF.

This clonotype appeared a few times. The chain uses TRBV14 and TRBJ2-2, with 15 bases matching TRBD2. The CDR3 is 18 amino acids. The germline V gene encodes CDR1 SGHDN and CDR2 FVKESK. V gave up 2 bases and J gave up 6 bases; unmatched junction bases: 7. Here the CDR3 reads CASSQWTSGRARAGELFF. In DNA, the CDR3 is TGTGCCAGCAGCCAATGGACTAGCGGGAGGGCCAGAGCCGGGGAGCTGTTTTTT.

The rearrangement joins TRBV4-3 to TRBJ2-2; 10 bases map to TRBD2. J lost 7 bases, V lost 3 bases, and 8 bases had no gene match. Germline CDR1 reads LGHNA; CDR2 reads YSLEER. The CDR3 consists of 16 residues. CDR3 sequence reads: CASSQELAGRVGELFF. The CDR3 DNA is TGCGCCAGCAGCCAGGAACTAGCGGGACGAGTCGGGGAGCTGTTTTTT.

The V call is TRBV2, the J call TRBJ2-7, with a possible D match to TRBD2 (6 bases). Trimming removed 10 bases from V and 0 bases from J, with 13 bases in between. The CDR3 is 13 amino acids. The germline gives CDR1 SNHLY, CDR2 FYNNEI. This CDR3 reads CATTGETSYEQYF. The CDR3 DNA is TGTGCCACCACGGGGGAAACCTCCTACGAGCAGTACTTC.

There are many counts of this clonotype. This chain links TRBV29-1 with TRBJ2-2; 8 bases match TRBD1. V dropped 1 base and J dropped 1; count of bases not matched to a gene: 5. CDR1 SQVTM and CDR2 ANQGSEA come from the germline V gene. The CDR3 has 16 residues. Here the CDR3 reads CSVEVRGTGNTGELFF. The CDR3 nucleotides are TGCAGCGTTGAAGTTCGCGGGACAGGGAACACCGGGGAGCTGTTTTTT.

This chain uses TRBV5-1 with TRBJ2-7; D is possibly TRBD1 (6 bases). This CDR3 comprises 15 residues. The germline V gene has CDR1 SGHRS and CDR2 YFSETQ. The V end lost 4 bases, the J end lost 5 bases, and 19 bases lay between the germline ends. CDR3 region: CASSPYRDGMDEQYF. The DNA of the CDR3 is TGCGCCAGCAGCCCATACAGGGATGGAATGGACGAGCAGTACTTC.

This clonotype was counted between two and nine times. The chain employs TRBV12-3 or TRBV12-4 and TRBJ2-3, with D possibly TRBD2 on 5 matching bases. Trimming shortened V by 6 bases and J by 5 bases, and 12 bases separated the two germline ends. There are 13 residues in the CDR3. The CDR3 is CASSPLAGDTQYF. In DNA form, the CDR3 reads TGTGCCAGCAGCCCCCTGGCGGGAGATACGCAGTATTTT.

In this sample, this clonotype is medium-sized (0.01 to 0.1%). V and J are TRBV27 and TRBJ2-1; 7 bases line up with TRBD2. This CDR3 comprises 16 residues. The trim removed 5 bases at V and 0 bases at J, leaving 7 bases unmatched. The V gene's germline CDR1 is MNHEY and CDR2 SMNVEV (reference sequence). The CDR3 DNA is TGTGCCAGCAGTCCATTGGGCGGGAGCTCCTACAATGAGCAGTTCTTC. Its protein is CASSPLGGSSYNEQFF.

This clonotype was seen only a few times. The chain joins TRBV20-1 to TRBJ2-3; 9 positions agree with TRBD1. The J segment lost 5 bases and the V segment lost 0 bases, leaving 9 bases of the junction unmatched. Germline CDR1 and CDR2: DFQATT and SNEGSKA (reference sequence). The CDR3 spans 16 residues. In nucleotides, the CDR3 is TGCAGTGCTAGAGATCTAGGGACAGGGTGGGTAGATACGCAGTATTTT. Translation gives CSARDLGTGWVDTQYF.

This chain links TRBV6-6 with TRBJ2-5, with 8 bases fitting TRBD2. The CDR3 is 13 amino acids. V shed 7 bases and J 1 base; nucleotides not matched to a gene: 2. Germline V gives CDR1 MNHNY, CDR2 SVGAGI (reference sequence). CDR3 sequence reads: CASTGGFQETQYF. DNA of the CDR3: TGTGCCAGCACGGGGGGGTTCCAAGAGACCCAGTACTTC.

The chain employs TRBV7-2 and TRBJ2-3; perhaps TRBD1 as D (5 bases). Germline V CDR1 and CDR2: SGHTA, FQGNSA. CDR3 size: 15 residues. V was shortened by 1 base and J by 6 bases, with 14 bases between the two germline ends. CDR3 residues: CASSLDGSPGDTQYF. Written as DNA, the CDR3 is TGTGCCAGCAGCTTAGACGGCAGCCCAGGGGATACGCAGTATTTT.

This clonotype was counted ten times or more. V is TRBV5-1 and J is TRBJ2-3; 8 bases align to TRBD2. V lost 5 bases to trimming and J lost 4 bases; unmatched junction nucleotides: 6. The CDR3 extends over 14 amino acids. Germline V CDR1 and CDR2: SGHRS, YFSETQ. CDR3 in amino acids: CASRAGVGPDTQYF. The CDR3 DNA sequence: TGCGCCAGCAGAGCGGGGGTAGGGCCAGATACGCAGTATTTT.

The rearrangement links TRBV5-6 to TRBJ2-7, with D perhaps TRBD2 (7 bases). Trimming stripped 4 bases from V and 2 bases from J, with 19 bases between. Germline values: CDR1 SGHDT, CDR2 YYEEEE. CDR3 size: 16 residues. CDR3 coding DNA: TGTGCCAGCAGCCCTGGCGGGGGCGGATCCGCCTACGAGCAGTACTTC. It translates to CASSPGGGGSAYEQYF.

The chain is built from TRBV6-1 and TRBJ2-3; 12 nucleotides match TRBD2. Germline V gives CDR1 MNHNS, CDR2 SASEGT. The CDR3 loop spans 16 amino acids. Trimming took 6 bases from V and 4 from J; bases not matched to a gene: 8. Here the CDR3 DNA reads TGTGCCAGCAGGCCCCTAGCGGGAGGGCATGCAGATACGCAGTATTTT. Its protein product is CASRPLAGGHADTQYF.

The chain recombines TRBV24-1 with TRBJ2-1; D gene ambiguous. The CDR3 length is 13 residues. V was pared by 7 bases and J by 4 bases, with 10 bases between. Germline V gives CDR1 KGHDR, CDR2 SFDVKD. The CDR3 loop reads CATRDGLYNEQFF. The DNA of the CDR3 is TGTGCCACCAGAGACGGGCTTTACAATGAGCAGTTCTTC.

This clonotype was seen ten or more times. The gene calls are TRBV20-1 and TRBJ2-1; 9 positions agree with TRBD2. CDR1 is DFQATT, CDR2 SNEGSKA, per germline (reference sequence). V shed 4 bases and J 10 bases; nucleotides not matched to a gene: 8. CDR3 length: 13 residues. Written as DNA, the CDR3 is TGCAGTGCTATCGGGACTAGCTTTAACGAGCAGTTCTTC. Its protein product is CSAIGTSFNEQFF.